This record concerns one T cell receptor (beta chain) sequence. This specimen comes from a study of blood T cell repertoires in COVID-19. Profiling relied on immunoSEQ multiplex PCR, and the TCRdb table lists in-frame clones only, not all of them. The sample yields some 250,000 clones, 88% seen once. V dropped 6 bases and J dropped 3 bases, with 15 bases sitting between them. Germline V gene sequence: CDR1 DFQATT, CDR2 SNEGSKA (reference sequence). The CDR3 totals 14 residues. This sequence joins TRBV20-1 and TRBJ2-1; D may be TRBD1 (6 bases). This sequence originates from a woman in her thirties or forties who had recovered from COVID-19. The sequenced material came from peripheral blood. This chain's CDR3 is CSASNRDNYNEQFF. The CDR3 DNA is TGCAGTGCGAGTAACCGGGACAACTACAATGAGCAGTTCTTC.